This T cell receptor (beta chain) was retrieved from a study of regulatory T cells in long-lasting Graves disease. CDR3 length: 16 residues. V lost 0 bases, J lost 6 bases, and 19 bases lay in between. Germline CDR1 DFQATT, CDR2 SNEGSKA (reference sequence). Time point here: newly diagnosed GD, antithyroid drugs for less than 3 months. Preparation of the TCR library used RNA extracted from PBMCs. TCR beta libraries were built with iRepertoire HTBI primers and Arm-PCR of CDR3 regions. TCRdb redid the calling of the multiplex PCR reads with MiXCR, one entry per CDR3 protein. The sample includes around 480,000 distinct CDR3 sequences, roughly 16% of them seen just once. These data also formed part of another study, on T cells in Graves' hyperthyroidism and ophthalmopathy. That work contributes: An initial round of RT-PCR targeting the TCR CDR3 relied on the HTBI primer set. Clonotypes that were expanded in thyroid above 0.001 mostly appeared in blood too.

This chain links TRBV20-1 with TRBJ2-3; possibly TRBD2 for D (6 bases). The receptor's source is a man aged 40-49 years with Graves disease. This material consisted of peripheral blood mononuclear cells (PBMCs), taken at new diagnosis, from a patient treated with antithyroid drugs. The CDR3 DNA reads as TGCAGTGCTAGAGATCAGGGTAGCGGAGCGTATGATACGCAGTATTTT. The encoded protein is CSARDQGSGAYDTQYF.